This T cell receptor beta chain was retrieved from a study of patients and donors after allogeneic stem cell transplantation. One entry per CDR3 protein, called by TCRdb with MiXCR from the RT-PCR reads. This sample has more than 150,000 distinct CDR3 sequences, with approximately 41% found just once. The CDR3 runs to 14 residues. V dropped 4 bases and J dropped 3; count of bases not matched to a gene: 5. CDR1 is LGHNA, CDR2 YNFKEQ, per germline. This clonotype was sampled from a human donor who was either an allogeneic HSCT recipient or a stem cell or donor lymphocyte infusion donor (not recorded which). It is not recorded whose cells these are; they may come from a transplant donor. The rearrangement uses TRBV4-2 and TRBJ1-2; 7 bases agree with TRBD1. The sequencing sample was made of blood, either unsorted or a sorted T cell fraction (not recorded which). The CDR3 DNA sequence: TGTGCCAGCAGCCGTAAAGGACAGGACTATGGCTACACCTTC. Translation: CASSRKGQDYGYTF.